The next 29 T cell receptor beta chains were all read from a single sample in a study of cytomegalovirus exposure and HLA in healthy donors. With 60 Vbeta and 13 Jbeta primers, the PCR was carried out. This table comes from immunoSEQ multiplex PCR, and its TCRdb copy is limited to in-frame clones, with some not included. The sample has about 110,000 clones, just under 75% seen once. Sequences were obtained from PBMCs. The receptor set was obtained from a man in his fifties or sixties in good health and CMV-seropositive.

V usage is TRBV5-6 and J usage is TRBJ2-1; TRBD1 might be the D (6 bases). The CDR3 consists of 13 residues. The V and J ends lost 4 bases and 3 bases respectively, with 8 bases between them. Germline values: CDR1 SGHDT, CDR2 YYEEEE. In DNA form, the CDR3 reads TGTGCCAGCAGCCCGGACAGCTACAATGAGCAGTTCTTC. Translation gives CASSPDSYNEQFF.

The chain employs TRBV6-4 and TRBJ2-7, with a tentative D call TRBD2 (5 bases). Per the germline V gene, CDR1 is MRHNA and CDR2 is SNTAGT. V dropped 0 bases and J dropped 0 bases, with 15 bases sitting between them. This CDR3 comprises 17 residues. DNA of the CDR3: TGTGCCAGCAGTGACTCGAATCCGGGAATCCTCTCCTACGAGCAGTACTTC. It encodes CASSDSNPGILSYEQYF.

The V call is TRBV18, the J call TRBJ1-4, with 7 bases matching TRBD1. Germline CDR1 is KGHSH and CDR2 is LQKENI. V dropped 6 bases and J dropped 7; count of bases not matched to a gene: 8. CDR3 size: 14 residues. CDR3 protein: CASSQDRMGEKLFF. The CDR3 DNA follows: TGTGCCAGCTCTCAGGACAGGATGGGTGAAAAACTGTTTTTT.

V and J are TRBV6-1 and TRBJ1-2, with a weak D call TRBD1 (5 bases). V lost 6 bases, J lost 2 bases, and 13 bases lay in between. Germline V CDR1 and CDR2: MNHNS, SASEGT. CDR3 size: 14 residues. The CDR3 sequence: CASSPLGGNYGYTF. CDR3 in DNA: TGTGCCAGCAGCCCGCTCGGGGGAAACTATGGCTACACCTTC.

This rearrangement joins TRBV9 to TRBJ1-1; TRBD1 is a possible D gene (5 bases). The CDR3 length is 13 residues. With 0 bases removed from V and 8 bases from J, the gap between germline ends came to 11 bases. The germline gives CDR1 SGDLS, CDR2 YYNGEE. CDR3 coding DNA: TGTGCCAGCAGCGTAGGGGTGGGGGGAGAAGCTTTCTTT. Amino acid sequence: CASSVGVGGEAFF. Filled out from reference TRBV9 and TRBJ1-1, the complete variable domain reads DSGVTQTPKHLITATGQRVTLRCSPRSGDLSVYWYQQSLDQGLQFLIQYYNGEERAKGNILERFSAQQFPDLHSELNLSSLELGDSALYFCASSVGVGGEAFFGQGTRLTVV.

The chain carries TRBV18 and TRBJ2-5; D perhaps matches TRBD1 (5 bases). TRBJ2-7 explains the end of the DNA better; the J call may be wrong. Germline V gene data show CDR1 as KGHSH and CDR2 as LQKENI. The CDR3 is 14 residues long. The DNA for the CDR3 is TGTGCCAGCTCCCCAGCAGGGAACTCCTACGAGCAGTACTTC. Encoded protein: CASSPAGNSYEQYF.

There are a few counts of this clone. V usage is TRBV5-8 and J usage is TRBJ2-5, with TRBD2 matching 9 bases. The CDR3 has 12 residues. V gave up 2 bases and J gave up 9 bases; unmatched junction bases: 2. The germline V gene encodes CDR1 SGHTS and CDR2 YDEGEE. CDR3 nucleotide sequence: TGTGCCAGCAGCTTCGCGGGAGGGGCCCAGTACTTC. This translates into CASSFAGGAQYF.

V is TRBV6-5 and J is TRBJ2-2; 10 nucleotides agree with TRBD1. The junction had 2 bases not matched to a gene; V was cut back by 6 bases and J by 4 bases. CDR1 MNHEY and CDR2 SVGAGI come from the germline V gene. The CDR3 has 14 residues. DNA for the CDR3: TGTGCCAGCAGGCGGGACAGGGGCACCGGGGAGCTGTTTTTT. It is translated as CASRRDRGTGELFF.

The chain recombines TRBV5-1 with TRBJ2-3; D is unresolved. Trimming shortened V by 4 bases and J by 2 bases, and 17 bases separated the two germline ends. The CDR3 spans 16 residues. Germline V gene sequence: CDR1 SGHRS, CDR2 YFSETQ. In DNA form, the CDR3 reads TGCGCCAGCAGCCTCTCCATAACCGGTGCCACAGATACGCAGTATTTT. It encodes CASSLSITGATDTQYF.

Only a few counts were recorded for this clone. The V gene is TRBV9, the J gene TRBJ2-2, with 9 positions matching TRBD2. CDR3 length equals 15 residues. Germline loops: CDR1 SGDLS, CDR2 YYNGEE. V was pared by 3 bases and J by 3 bases, with 3 bases of the junction left unmatched. This CDR3 reads CASSGGGAYTGELFF. The CDR3 nucleotides read TGTGCCAGCAGCGGCGGGGGGGCCTACACCGGGGAGCTGTTTTTT.

V usage is TRBV4-1 and J usage is TRBJ2-1; TRBD2 is a possible D gene (5 bases). The CDR3 is 16 residues long. Germline lookup yields CDR1 MGHRA and CDR2 YSYEKL. V lost 1 base and J 0 bases, leaving 10 bases between the germline ends. Here the CDR3 DNA reads TGCGCCAGCAGCCAAGTACAGCGGTTCTCCTACAATGAGCAGTTCTTC. Amino acid sequence: CASSQVQRFSYNEQFF.

This clone has only a few counts. The rearrangement joins TRBV25-1 to TRBJ2-1, with 12 positions matching TRBD2. Germline-derived CDR1 and CDR2 are MGHDK and SYGVNS. J was trimmed by 10 bases and V by 3 bases; bases with no gene match: 7. This CDR3 is 15 amino acids long. DNA of the CDR3: TGTGCCAGCAGTGATACTAGCGGGGGGAAGCGGGAGCAGTTCTTC. As protein: CASSDTSGGKREQFF.

Only a few counts were recorded for this clone. The genes are TRBV5-6 and TRBJ2-6, with 9 nucleotides matching TRBD1. Germline CDR1 SGHDT, CDR2 YYEEEE. Trimming took 4 bases from V and 1 from J; bases not matched to a gene: 9. This CDR3 is 18 amino acids long. CDR3 sequence reads: CASSRLQGAISGANVLTF. The CDR3 DNA reads TGTGCCAGCAGCCGTTTACAGGGGGCGATATCTGGGGCCAACGTCCTGACTTTC. Full variable domain (missing parts from reference TRBV5-6 and TRBJ2-6): DAGVTQSPTHLIKTRGQQVTLRCSPKSGHDTVSWYQQALGQGPQFIFQYYEEEERQRGNFPDRFSGHQFPNYSSELNVNALLLGDSALYLCASSRLQGAISGANVLTFGAGSRLTVL.

The gene calls are TRBV15 and TRBJ2-5; 9 nucleotides line up with TRBD1. The CDR3 spans 17 residues. Per the germline V gene, CDR1 is LNHNV and CDR2 is YYDKDF (reference sequence). V was pared by 2 bases and J by 1 base, with 8 bases of the junction left unmatched. CDR3: CATSRNPPGQGQETQYF. The CDR3, as DNA: TGTGCCACCAGCAGAAATCCTCCGGGACAGGGCCAAGAGACCCAGTACTTC.

The V gene is TRBV6-1, the J gene TRBJ2-3; D is possibly TRBD2 (6 bases). V lost 8 bases and J lost 3, with 15 bases in between. Germline V gene lookup returns CDR1 MNHNS and CDR2 SASEGT. The CDR3 has 14 residues. CDR3 loop: CASGRGEETDTQYF. The DNA of the CDR3 is TGTGCCAGCGGAAGAGGGGAGGAGACAGATACGCAGTATTTT.

Details on this clone: One end of the junction is discordant with germline, which a read error may explain. The chain links TRBV29-1 to TRBJ1-2; TRBD1 matches 8 bases. This CDR3 is built from 12 residues. CDR1 is SQVTM, CDR2 ANQGSEA, per germline. The CDR3 loop is CSVGTGPSGHTF. CDR3 in DNA: TGCAGCGTTGGGACAGGGCCTAGTGGCCACACCTTC.

The genes are TRBV9 and TRBJ2-7; 9 bases fit TRBD1. The CDR3 is 15 residues long. Germline values: CDR1 SGDLS, CDR2 YYNGEE. Unmatched junction bases numbered 12, after V lost 5 bases and J lost 6 bases. The CDR3 here is CASSGTGGGVSEQYF. CDR3 in DNA: TGTGCCAGCAGTGGTACAGGGGGCGGGGTATCCGAGCAGTACTTC.

The V and J genes are TRBV27 and TRBJ2-5; TRBD2 matches 8 bases. Germline trimming cut 2 bases from V and 4 bases from J; bases unmatched to any gene: 3. This CDR3 has 14 residues. Germline CDR1 is MNHEY and CDR2 is SMNVEV (reference sequence). CDR3 protein: CASSLVGGGETQYF. The CDR3 DNA reads TGTGCCAGCAGTTTAGTCGGGGGGGGAGAGACCCAGTACTTC.

The rearrangement uses TRBV19 and TRBJ2-7; D uncertain. The germline V gene has CDR1 LNHDA and CDR2 SQIVND (reference sequence). The CDR3 consists of 12 residues. V was pared by 6 bases and J by 3 bases, with 9 bases between. The CDR3 bases are TGTGCCAGTAGCTCGAGCCTCTACGAGCAGTACTTC. It codes for CASSSSLYEQYF.

The rearrangement joins TRBV2 to TRBJ2-7; 8 bases are a match to TRBD1. This CDR3 has 17 residues. The trim removed 2 bases at V and 4 bases at J, leaving 13 bases unmatched. Per germline, CDR1 SNHLY and CDR2 FYNNEI. The CDR3 protein is CASSEIFWAGGAYEQYF. The CDR3 coding sequence is TGTGCCAGCAGTGAAATTTTTTGGGCAGGGGGCGCGTACGAGCAGTACTTC.

V gene TRBV9 combines with J gene TRBJ2-3; no clear D gene. The CDR3 contains 15 residues. Germline CDR1 reads SGDLS; CDR2 reads YYNGEE. Trimming left V 4 bases short and J 0 bases short, with 12 bases between. DNA of the CDR3: TGTGCCAGCAGCTTTACGGGTACCAGCACAGATACGCAGTATTTT. It translates to CASSFTGTSTDTQYF.

This chain connects TRBV29-1 to TRBJ1-1, with 8 bases fitting TRBD1. This CDR3 is built from 16 residues. Germline values: CDR1 SQVTM, CDR2 ANQGSEA. The CDR3 region has the DNA TGCAGTGTCACCGGGACAGGAGCCATTATGAACACTGAAGCTTTCTTT. It translates to CSVTGTGAIMNTEAFF.

This chain joins TRBV11-2 and TRBJ1-1, with 8 bases lining up with TRBD1. Unmatched junction bases numbered 8, after V lost 2 bases and J lost 6 bases. CDR1 is SGHAT and CDR2 is FQNNGV in the germline V gene. The CDR3 spans 15 residues. CDR3 in DNA: TGTGCCAGCAGCTTAAGGGTCAGGGGGCGACCTGAAGCTTTCTTT. Residues: CASSLRVRGRPEAFF.

On this clone itself: The final CDR3 position lacks the conserved phenylalanine or tryptophan, pointing to a likely read error. DNA of the CDR3: TGCGCCAGCAGCTTGGAATGGACACAAAATTCACCCCTCCACCTT. It is translated as CASSLEWTQNSPLHL. The V and J genes are TRBV5-1 and TRBJ1-6; possibly TRBD1 for D (5 bases). The CDR3 has 15 residues. CDR1 and CDR2 from the germline V gene are SGHRS and YFSETQ. Trimming pared 0 bases from V and 7 bases from J, leaving 11 bases between.

The genes are TRBV2 and TRBJ2-1; 13 bases map to TRBD2. Germline-derived CDR1 and CDR2 are SNHLY and FYNNEI. The CDR3 is made up of 15 amino acids. The V and J ends lost 0 bases and 9 bases, in that order; junction bases with no gene match: 2. As DNA, the CDR3 is TGTGCCAGCAGTGAAGCAACTAGCGGGAGGGGTGAGCAGTTCTTC. Protein sequence: CASSEATSGRGEQFF.

The V and J genes are TRBV4-2 and TRBJ1-2, with D possibly being TRBD1 (6 bases). CDR3 length equals 14 residues. Germline V lookup: CDR1 LGHNA, CDR2 YNFKEQ. V gave up 0 bases and J gave up 8 bases, with 13 bases separating them. Written as DNA, the CDR3 is TGTGCCAGCAGCCAAGAGGGGGGGGCGCTGGGCTACACCTTC. It codes for CASSQEGGALGYTF.

This clone was counted a few times. The V gene is TRBV19, the J gene TRBJ2-1; TRBD1 matches 9 bases. V gave up 5 bases and J gave up 1 base; unmatched junction bases: 6. CDR1 is LNHDA and CDR2 is SQIVND in the germline V gene (reference sequence). This CDR3 spans 16 amino acids. Here the CDR3 reads CASSLTGTGSYNEQFF. CDR3 bases: TGTGCCAGTAGTCTAACCGGGACAGGGTCCTACAATGAGCAGTTCTTC.

A few counts support this clone. The chain uses TRBV5-1 and TRBJ2-5; 13 nucleotides match TRBD2. The germline V gene has CDR1 SGHRS and CDR2 YFSETQ. With V trimmed by 4 bases and J by 5 bases, 8 bases remained unmatched. The CDR3 has 16 residues. The CDR3 region is CASSGTSGGAPETQYF. Written as DNA, the CDR3 is TGCGCCAGCAGCGGAACTAGCGGGGGGGCCCCGGAGACCCAGTACTTC.

The chain combines TRBV6-1 with TRBJ2-7, with TRBD2 as a possible D gene (5 bases). Germline CDR1 and CDR2: MNHNS and SASEGT. This CDR3 spans 12 amino acids. Trimming took off 3 bases at V and 6 bases at J, with 9 bases between the two ends. The CDR3 loop is CASSDPAGEQYF. The CDR3 DNA follows: TGTGCCAGCAGTGACCCTGCGGGCGAGCAGTACTTC.